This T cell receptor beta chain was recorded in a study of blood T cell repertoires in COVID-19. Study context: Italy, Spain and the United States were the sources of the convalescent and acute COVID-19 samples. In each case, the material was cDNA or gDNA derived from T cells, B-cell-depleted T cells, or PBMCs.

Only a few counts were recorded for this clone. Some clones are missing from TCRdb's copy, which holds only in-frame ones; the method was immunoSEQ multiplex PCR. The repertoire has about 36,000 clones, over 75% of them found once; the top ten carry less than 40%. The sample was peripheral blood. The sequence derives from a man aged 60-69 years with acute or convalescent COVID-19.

CDR3 in DNA: TGCGCCAGCAGGGGGACAGGGGGTCGGGAGCTGTTTTTT. Protein product: CASRGTGGRELFF. The rearrangement joins TRBV10-1 to TRBJ2-2; 11 nucleotides agree with TRBD1. The CDR3 has 13 amino acids. Germline V lookup: CDR1 WNHNN, CDR2 SYGVQD (reference sequence). After removal of 6 bases from V and 9 bases from J, the junction contained 3 bases not matched to a gene.